This is a list of T cell receptor beta chains from one sample in a study of shared clonotypes between healthy human individuals. Data came from immunoSEQ multiplex PCR; TCRdb stores just in-frame clones and leaves some out. In the table there are 2,500,000 or so clones, roughly 93% of which are singletons. The material sequenced was naive CD4+ T cells from PBMCs. Receptors were obtained from a young man in good health. Some clones in this sample may be carry-over from other donors' samples. Each CDR3 is given with its conserved first and last residue. The order of the fields is clone size, V gene, D gene, J gene, CDR3 DNA, CDR3 protein. A D gene is named only where the DNA matches it firmly. The size of a clone is reported for some rows only, either as once, few or many, or as a class for expanded clones.

abundance: few; v_gene: TRBV30; d_gene: .; j_gene: TRBJ1-5; CDR3nt: TGTGCCTGGGGTGACGGGGTCTATCAGCCCCAGCATTTT; CDR3aa: CAWGDGVYQPQHF
abundance: .; v_gene: TRBV10-2; d_gene: .; j_gene: TRBJ2-4; CDR3nt: TGCGCCAGCACCCAGGGACTTACCGTCGGCAACATTCAGTACTTC; CDR3aa: CASTQGLTVGNIQYF
abundance: .; v_gene: TRBV7-2; d_gene: TRBD1; j_gene: TRBJ1-3; CDR3nt: TGTGCCAGCAGCCCGACAGGGGGGTCTGGAAACACCATATATTTT; CDR3aa: CASSPTGGSGNTIYF
abundance: .; v_gene: TRBV25-1; d_gene: .; j_gene: TRBJ1-4; CDR3nt: TGTGCCAGCAGCCACCCGACGGCTGAGAATGAAAAACTGTTTTTT; CDR3aa: CASSHPTAENEKLFF
abundance: .; v_gene: TRBV7-2; d_gene: TRBD2; j_gene: TRBJ2-3; CDR3nt: TGTGCCAGCAGCTTTAGCGGGAGCAAGACAGATACGCAGTATTTT; CDR3aa: CASSFSGSKTDTQYF
abundance: .; v_gene: TRBV19; d_gene: TRBD1; j_gene: TRBJ2-7; CDR3nt: TGTGCCAGTAGTCTCGGGGACAGGGTCCACGAGCAGTACTTC; CDR3aa: CASSLGDRVHEQYF
abundance: .; v_gene: TRBV28; d_gene: .; j_gene: TRBJ2-2; CDR3nt: TGTGCCAGCCTGGCCGGACTGAACACCGGGGAGCTGTTTTTT; CDR3aa: CASLAGLNTGELFF
abundance: .; v_gene: TRBV12-5; d_gene: .; j_gene: TRBJ2-3; CDR3nt: TGTGCTAGTGGTTTTGTGGCCACAGATACGCAGTATTTT; CDR3aa: CASGFVATDTQYF
abundance: .; v_gene: TRBV29-1; d_gene: TRBD1; j_gene: TRBJ1-2; CDR3nt: TGCAGCGTCCGGGGACAGGGGGGCTATGGCTACACCTTC; CDR3aa: CSVRGQGGYGYTF
abundance: .; v_gene: TRBV28; d_gene: TRBD1; j_gene: TRBJ1-3; CDR3nt: TGTGCCAGCATTAAACAGGGGGCGCGGAACACCATATATTTT; CDR3aa: CASIKQGARNTIYF
abundance: .; v_gene: TRBV19; d_gene: .; j_gene: TRBJ2-3; CDR3nt: TGTGCCAGTAGGGACTACCAACCAGATACGCAGTATTTT; CDR3aa: CASRDYQPDTQYF
abundance: .; v_gene: TRBV19; d_gene: .; j_gene: TRBJ1-5; CDR3nt: TGTGCCAGTCGCGTTCCGGCGGGGGGCAATCAGCCCCAGCATTTT; CDR3aa: CASRVPAGGNQPQHF
abundance: .; v_gene: TRBV5-4; d_gene: .; j_gene: TRBJ2-5; CDR3nt: TGTGCCAGCAGCCCCGGGACCCACGGGGAGACCCAGTACTTC; CDR3aa: CASSPGTHGETQYF
abundance: .; v_gene: TRBV7-2; d_gene: .; j_gene: TRBJ2-5; CDR3nt: TGTGCCAGCAGCCCGCGCCCCTCGTGGGTGGAGACCCAGTACTTC; CDR3aa: CASSPRPSWVETQYF
abundance: .; v_gene: TRBV28; d_gene: TRBD2; j_gene: TRBJ2-3; CDR3nt: TGTGCCAGCAGGGGATCGGGACTAGCGGGGACGCAGTATTTT; CDR3aa: CASRGSGLAGTQYF
abundance: .; v_gene: TRBV7-2; d_gene: .; j_gene: TRBJ2-7; CDR3nt: TGTGCCAGCAGCTTAGCGACGAGCGACTACGAGCAGTACTTC; CDR3aa: CASSLATSDYEQYF
abundance: .; v_gene: TRBV28; d_gene: .; j_gene: TRBJ2-7; CDR3nt: TGTGCCAGCACCTCCCCGATTGGACGGGTAGACTTC; CDR3aa: CASTSPIGRVDF
abundance: .; v_gene: TRBV7-2; d_gene: .; j_gene: TRBJ2-1; CDR3nt: TGTGCCAGCAGCTCCCCCTCCGGGTCTATCCTGAAGCAGTTCTTC; CDR3aa: CASSSPSGSILKQFF
abundance: .; v_gene: TRBV6-1; d_gene: .; j_gene: TRBJ2-7; CDR3nt: TGTGCCAGCAGTGGGCGCTTTGGCTCCTACGAGCAGTACTTC; CDR3aa: CASSGRFGSYEQYF
abundance: .; v_gene: TRBV10-3; d_gene: TRBD1; j_gene: TRBJ1-2; CDR3nt: TGTGCCATCAGTGAGGTGGGACAGTATGGCTACACCTTC; CDR3aa: CAISEVGQYGYTF
abundance: .; v_gene: TRBV27; d_gene: TRBD2; j_gene: TRBJ2-1; CDR3nt: TGTGCCAGCAGTTTGCGGCTAGCGGGAGCCAGGACATTGGATGAGCAGTTCTTC; CDR3aa: CASSLRLAGARTLDEQFF